Listed here is a single T cell receptor (beta chain). Its antigen is unknown. The data are from a study of cytomegalovirus exposure and HLA in healthy donors. Study as a whole: Researchers previously reported finding 117 million unique TCR beta sequences from about 170 million T cells. Study-wide findings and caveats: According to a later analysis, most TCR beta chains associated with CMV appeared HLA-restricted. In a later analysis, across HLA loci, associated TCR counts were highest for DRB1, lowest for HLA-C. Based on reports, TCR beta sequences accurately predicted HLA-A and HLA-B alleles for most subjects.

Primers included in the PCR were 60 Vbeta and 13 Jbeta primers. Profiled with immunoSEQ multiplex PCR; TCRdb holds only in-frame clones, not every one. Of more than 85,000 clones in the sample, about 70% are singletons; the top ten hold 4.5% to 5%. Per germline, CDR1 SQVTM and CDR2 ANQGSEA. With 2 bases clipped from V and 2 bases from J, the junction kept 5 bases outside the gene matches. The CDR3 loop spans 14 amino acids. Sequences were obtained from PBMCs. The TCR originated in a woman in her late teens or twenties in good health and CMV-seropositive. The rearrangement joins TRBV29-1 to TRBJ2-7, with TRBD2 matching over 8 bases. The CDR3 loop is CSVESREGPYEQYF. CDR3 DNA sequence: TGCAGCGTTGAATCCCGGGAGGGGCCCTACGAGCAGTACTTC.